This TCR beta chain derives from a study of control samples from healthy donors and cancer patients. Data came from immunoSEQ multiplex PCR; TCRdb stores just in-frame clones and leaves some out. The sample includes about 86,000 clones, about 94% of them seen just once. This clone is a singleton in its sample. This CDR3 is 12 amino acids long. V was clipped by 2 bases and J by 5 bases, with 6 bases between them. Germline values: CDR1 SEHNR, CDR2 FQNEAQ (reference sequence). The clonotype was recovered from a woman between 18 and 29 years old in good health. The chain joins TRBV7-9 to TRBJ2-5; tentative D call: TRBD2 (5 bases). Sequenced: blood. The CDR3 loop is CASSLSGETQYF. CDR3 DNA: TGTGCCAGCAGCTTATCGGGGGAGACCCAGTACTTC.